The rows below give T cell receptor beta chains drawn from one sample of a study of T-cell memory formation after mild COVID-19. TCRdb passed the 5' RACE reads through MiXCR, listing each CDR3 protein once. The data hold 25,000 to 30,000 distinct CDR3 sequences, with more than 15% observed a single time. Source material: PBMCs or a T cell subset sorted from them (not recorded which). These receptors all stem from an adult who had mild COVID-19 (a few samples of this study predate the infection). Cell type and time point are not known. CDR3s include the opening cysteine and the closing phenylalanine or tryptophan. The D gene is left open where the match is weak. Clone size is shown for a subset of rows, as once, few, many or a class of expanded clone.

j_gene,d_gene,abundance,v_gene,CDR3aa,CDR3nt
TRBJ1-2,-,-,TRBV7-9,CASSSTEGEDYGYTF,TGTGCCAGCAGCTCAACGGAGGGAGAAGACTATGGCTACACCTTC
TRBJ1-1,-,many,TRBV6-5,CASTSGVLNTEAFF,TGTGCCAGCACTTCAGGAGTTCTGAACACTGAAGCTTTCTTT
TRBJ2-5,TRBD1,many,TRBV5-1,CASSLATIPTGTETQYF,TGCGCCAGCAGCTTGGCGACCATTCCGACAGGGACGGAGACCCAGTACTTC
TRBJ2-3,-,few,TRBV24-1,CATSPTGSTDTQYF,TGTGCCACCAGCCCCACAGGGAGCACAGATACGCAGTATTTT
TRBJ1-2,TRBD1,many,TRBV12-3/TRBV12-4,CASRPTGTGFNYGYTF,TGTGCCAGCAGGCCGACAGGGACTGGGTTTAACTATGGCTACACCTTC
TRBJ2-3,-,many,TRBV9,CASSSDYPDTQYF,TGTGCCAGCAGCTCAGACTATCCGGATACGCAGTATTTT
TRBJ1-2,-,many,TRBV20-1,CSARDPRRGALAYGYTF,TGCAGTGCTAGAGACCCTCGACGGGGGGCTCTGGCCTATGGCTACACCTTC
TRBJ1-2,-,many,TRBV12-3/TRBV12-4,CASSVTGEASNYGYTF,TGTGCCAGCAGTGTTACGGGGGAGGCCTCTAACTATGGCTACACCTTC
TRBJ2-1,TRBD1,many,TRBV5-5,CASSYTTGNEQFF,TGTGCCAGCAGCTATACGACAGGGAATGAGCAGTTCTTC
TRBJ1-1,TRBD1,many,TRBV12-3/TRBV12-4,CASRSLQGANTEAFF,TGTGCCAGCAGATCCTTACAGGGGGCGAACACTGAAGCTTTCTTT
TRBJ2-5,TRBD2,many,TRBV18,CASSLNQLAAEETQYF,TGTGCCAGCTCACTTAATCAACTAGCGGCGGAGGAGACCCAGTACTTC
TRBJ1-1,TRBD1,many,TRBV19,CASSPQGTGQGTEAFF,TGTGCCAGTAGTCCGCAGGGTACGGGACAGGGCACTGAAGCTTTCTTT
TRBJ1-4,TRBD1,many,TRBV10-3,CAISAWEGKTGDSEKLFF,TGTGCCATCAGTGCCTGGGAGGGCAAGACAGGGGACAGCGAAAAACTGTTTTTT
TRBJ2-7,TRBD1,-,TRBV2,CASTLLQGDSSYEQYF,TGTGCCAGCACCCTTTTGCAGGGGGACAGTTCCTACGAGCAGTACTTC
TRBJ1-1,-,medium-sized,TRBV6-1,CASRSRVTEAFF,TGTGCCAGCAGGAGCAGGGTCACTGAAGCTTTCTTT
TRBJ1-6,TRBD1,many,TRBV7-8,CASSLGRTGFNSPLHF,TGTGCCAGCAGCTTAGGGAGGACAGGGTTTAATTCACCCCTCCACTTT
TRBJ2-1,-,-,TRBV5-1,CASSSTANEQFF,TGCGCCAGCAGCTCCACAGCTAATGAGCAGTTCTTC
TRBJ2-2,-,medium-sized,TRBV5-6,CASSSEAGRTGELFF,TGTGCCAGCAGCTCCGAGGCAGGGCGGACCGGGGAGCTGTTTTTT
TRBJ1-2,-,-,TRBV5-6,CASSPVGEWDGYTF,TGTGCCAGCAGTCCGGTAGGAGAGTGGGATGGCTACACCTTC
TRBJ2-5,-,medium-sized,TRBV18,CASSLGGTETQYF,TGTGCCAGCTCACTAGGAGGCACGGAGACCCAGTACTTC
TRBJ2-7,-,many,TRBV9,CASSVDALKGEQYF,TGTGCCAGCAGCGTAGATGCCCTCAAGGGGGAGCAGTACTTC
TRBJ2-7,-,many,TRBV5-1,CASSARTDPYEQYF,TGCGCCAGCAGCGCTCGGACAGATCCCTACGAGCAGTACTTC
TRBJ2-1,TRBD2,-,TRBV7-6,CASSSPTSGTHEQFF,TGTGCCAGCAGCTCACCGACTAGCGGGACCCATGAGCAGTTCTTC
TRBJ2-7,-,many,TRBV24-1,CATSDFEQYQYF,TGTGCCACCAGTGATTTCGAACAGTATCAGTACTTC
TRBJ2-1,TRBD2,many,TRBV12-3/TRBV12-4,CASSGRGGDEQFF,TGTGCCAGCAGTGGCCGCGGGGGAGATGAGCAGTTCTTC
TRBJ2-3,TRBD2,medium-sized,TRBV7-8,CASSPRNSGTDTQYF,TGTGCCAGCAGCCCCAGAAATAGCGGGACAGATACGCAGTATTTT
TRBJ1-2,-,-,TRBV7-8,CASSLWSLRGRGYGYTF,TGTGCCAGCAGCTTATGGTCGCTCCGGGGGCGCGGCTATGGCTACACCTTC
TRBJ2-1,TRBD2,many,TRBV7-8,CASSPNPGLAGGSEQFF,TGTGCCAGCAGCCCTAACCCGGGACTAGCGGGAGGCAGTGAGCAGTTCTTC
TRBJ1-1,TRBD1,many,TRBV6-2/TRBV6-3,CASSLAGGWTEAFF,TGTGCCAGCAGTTTGGCAGGGGGCTGGACTGAAGCTTTCTTT
TRBJ1-1,-,many,TRBV6-2/TRBV6-3,CASSSGSEAFF,TGTGCCAGCAGTTCAGGTTCTGAAGCTTTCTTT
TRBJ1-1,-,-,TRBV3-1,CASSQLTGTEAFF,TGTGCCAGCAGCCAATTGACGGGCACTGAAGCTTTCTTT
TRBJ1-1,-,few,TRBV6-6,CASRSPTGGLDTEAFF,TGTGCCAGCAGGAGTCCTACTGGGGGATTAGACACTGAAGCTTTCTTT
TRBJ1-2,-,many,TRBV7-2,CASSLGRHYGYTF,TGTGCCAGCAGCCTAGGGAGACACTATGGCTACACCTTC
TRBJ2-3,-,-,TRBV5-1,CASCPMGQADTQYF,TGCGCCAGCTGTCCCATGGGGCAAGCAGATACGCAGTATTTT
TRBJ1-6,TRBD1,many,TRBV7-2,CASSLGMMGTADYSPLHF,TGTGCCAGCAGCTTGGGCATGATGGGGACAGCTGACTATTCACCCCTCCACTTT
TRBJ2-7,TRBD1,many,TRBV6-2/TRBV6-3,CASSYVAGGMGLDEQYF,TGTGCCAGCAGTTACGTGGCAGGGGGAATGGGCCTCGACGAGCAGTACTTC
TRBJ2-3,TRBD1,many,TRBV5-6,CASSTPTGGRPDTQYF,TGTGCCAGCAGCACCCCGACAGGGGGCCGCCCAGATACGCAGTATTTT